The following is a T cell receptor beta chain sequence with its context. This specimen comes from a study of CD8 T cells in ankylosing spondylitis. The CDR3 is 13 amino acids. Germline V gene lookup returns CDR1 SGHDN and CDR2 FVKESK. J was trimmed by 6 bases and V by 6 bases; bases with no gene match: 4. TCRdb used MiXCR to reprocess the 5' RACE reads, holding one entry per CDR3 protein. This sample has approximately 260,000 distinct CDR3 sequences, with over 15% found just once. The material sequenced was blood, either unsorted or a sorted T cell fraction (not recorded which). This chain joins TRBV14 and TRBJ2-1, with 8 bases that match TRBD1. The TCR comes from a male donor with ankylosing spondylitis or in good health (not recorded which). CDR3 sequence: CASSPDRVNEQFF. CDR3 nucleotides: TGTGCCAGCAGTCCGGACAGGGTCAATGAGCAGTTCTTC.